The 17 T cell receptor beta chains reported below all come from one sample, sequenced in a study of shared clonotypes between healthy human individuals. Only in-frame clones appear in the TCRdb table, and some are missing; sequencing was by immunoSEQ multiplex PCR. The sample records about 1 million clones, around 76% being singletons. Specimen: memory CD4+ T cells sorted from blood. The subset was: CD45RA-negative fraction. The origin of the receptors is a man younger than 35 in good health.

The chain has TRBV10-2 and TRBJ2-2; D may be TRBD2 (5 bases). The ends were cut back, 2 bases at V and 0 bases at J, with 10 bases in the middle. Germline CDR1 is WSHSY and CDR2 is SAAADI. This CDR3 region has 16 residues. The CDR3 DNA is TGCGCCAGCAGTGAGGGTCTAGCAGCGAACACCGGGGAGCTGTTTTTT. Residues: CASSEGLAANTGELFF.

The chain joins TRBV28 to TRBJ1-2; TRBD1 aligns across 7 bases. Per the germline V gene, CDR1 is MDHEN and CDR2 is SYDVKM. V lost 10 bases and J lost 4; bases outside the gene matches: 9. This CDR3 region has 13 residues. CDR3 sequence reads: CATGGRGAYGYTF. In DNA form, the CDR3 reads TGTGCCACAGGAGGCAGGGGGGCCTATGGCTACACCTTC.

The J gene is TRBJ1-5, the V gene TRBV7-9; possible D gene TRBD1, 6 bases. V gave up 5 bases and J gave up 3 bases, with 14 bases separating them. CDR1 SEHNR and CDR2 FQNEAQ come from the germline V gene (reference sequence). There are 15 residues in the CDR3. The CDR3 loop is CASSNIGQSNQPQHF. Written as DNA, the CDR3 is TGTGCCAGCAGCAACATCGGACAGTCCAATCAGCCCCAGCATTTT.

This clone was counted between two and nine times. CDR3 protein: CASRNGQSSYEQYF. For the CDR3, the DNA is TGTGCCAGCAGAAACGGACAGAGCTCCTACGAGCAGTACTTC. V gene TRBV6-6 combines with J gene TRBJ2-5; a possible D gene is TRBD1 (6 bases). The J call may be in error: the DNA end matches TRBJ2-7 better. Looked up from germline, CDR1 is MNHNY and CDR2 is SVGAGI (reference sequence). CDR3 size: 14 residues.

This clone has just one count. The chain uses TRBV29-1 and TRBJ1-4; weak D call: TRBD1 (5 bases). CDR1 SQVTM and CDR2 ANQGSEA come from the germline V gene. The germline V and J ends were trimmed by 7 bases and 7 bases, with 16 bases remaining between them. The CDR3 runs to 13 residues. DNA of the CDR3: TGCAGCGCTGGCCGGGGGGGAGTTGAAAAACTGTTTTTT. It encodes CSAGRGGVEKLFF.

The V gene is TRBV19, the J gene TRBJ1-2; 9 nucleotides align to TRBD1. With V trimmed by 7 bases and J by 4 bases, 13 bases remained unmatched. Germline assignment: CDR1 LNHDA and CDR2 SQIVND (reference sequence). The CDR3 runs to 16 residues. The CDR3 loop reads CASTSQGAGGSYGYTF. In DNA form, the CDR3 reads TGTGCCAGTACCTCACAGGGGGCAGGGGGAAGCTATGGCTACACCTTC.

As regards this clone: The sample holds other DNA sequences that translate to the same CDR3. The V and J genes are TRBV5-6 and TRBJ2-7, with 10 bases that match TRBD2. In germline, CDR1 is SGHDT, CDR2 YYEEEE. The CDR3 consists of 15 residues. Unmatched junction bases numbered 5, after V lost 4 bases and J lost 1 base. In nucleotides, the CDR3 is TGTGCCAGCAGCACCCTAGCGGGGGCTTCCTACGAGCAGTACTTC. It translates to CASSTLAGASYEQYF.

The chain links TRBV18 to TRBJ2-6; 12 nucleotides align to TRBD1. CDR1 is KGHSH and CDR2 is LQKENI in the germline V gene. With V trimmed by 5 bases and J by 2 bases, 10 bases remained unmatched. The CDR3 loop spans 19 amino acids. This chain's CDR3 is CASSTRGQGAIAGANVLTF. The CDR3 DNA sequence: TGTGCCAGCTCAACCCGGGGACAGGGGGCGATCGCTGGGGCCAACGTCCTGACTTTC. The complete variable domain, with remaining parts taken from reference TRBV18 and TRBJ2-6, reads NAGVMQNPRHLVRRRGQEARLRCSPMKGHSHVYWYRQLPEEGLKFMVYLQKENIIDESGMPKERFSAEFPKEGPSILRIQQVVRGDSAAYFCASSTRGQGAIAGANVLTFGAGSRLTVL.

V and J are TRBV7-2 and TRBJ2-5; 9 positions match TRBD1. Germline V gene sequence: CDR1 SGHTA, CDR2 FQGNSA. The junction had 9 bases not matched to a gene; V was cut back by 1 base and J by 9 bases. This CDR3 is 15 amino acids long. The CDR3 here is CASSLGSPGQGPQYF. CDR3 DNA sequence: TGTGCCAGCAGCTTAGGATCACCGGGACAGGGACCCCAGTACTTC.

The genes are TRBV5-1 and TRBJ2-5, with 8 positions matching TRBD2. Germline V gives CDR1 SGHRS, CDR2 YFSETQ. V lost 6 bases to trimming and J lost 0 bases; unmatched junction nucleotides: 7. This CDR3 has 15 amino acids. CDR3 DNA sequence: TGCGCCAGCACCAAGGTTAGCGGGGACCAAGAGACCCAGTACTTC. It codes for CASTKVSGDQETQYF.

The CDR3 DNA follows: TGTGCCCGGGACAGGGGCGCGAGCACTGAAGCTTTCTTT. Translated: CARDRGASTEAFF. J is TRBJ1-1 and V is TRBV30; 10 bases match TRBD1. J was trimmed by 4 bases and V by 8 bases; bases with no gene match: 7. The CDR3 runs to 13 residues. Germline CDR1 and CDR2: GTSNPN and SVGIG (reference sequence).

The V gene is TRBV5-1, the J gene TRBJ2-2; 8 bases align to TRBD1. CDR1 and CDR2 (germline): SGHRS, YFSETQ. The junction had 9 bases not matched to a gene; V was cut back by 6 bases and J by 2 bases. The CDR3 consists of 16 residues. In DNA, the CDR3 is TGCGCCAGCACCGGGACGACAGGGGATAACACCGGGGAGCTGTTTTTT. Protein sequence: CASTGTTGDNTGELFF.

The J gene is TRBJ2-7, the V gene TRBV29-1; the D gene is possibly TRBD1 (5 bases). Germline V lookup: CDR1 SQVTM, CDR2 ANQGSEA. The CDR3 contains 13 residues. Trimming stripped 4 bases from V and 5 bases from J, with 15 bases between. In DNA form, the CDR3 reads TGCAGCGTTGTTAGGGGTTCAGTCCACGAGCAGTACTTC. Protein product: CSVVRGSVHEQYF.

The chain employs TRBV11-2 and TRBJ2-7; 10 nucleotides line up with TRBD2. The CDR3 runs to 18 residues. Germline lookup yields CDR1 SGHAT and CDR2 FQNNGV. V was pared by 5 bases and J by 0 bases, with 13 bases of the junction left unmatched. The CDR3 here is CASSLIGTSGTRSYEQYF. The CDR3 DNA reads as TGTGCCAGCAGCCTGATCGGAACTAGCGGGACCCGCTCCTACGAGCAGTACTTC.

The chain employs TRBV13 and TRBJ2-3, with 16 bases aligning to TRBD2. Germline V gene data show CDR1 as PRHDT and CDR2 as FYEKMQ (reference sequence). Losses at the gene ends were 3 bases for V and 4 bases for J; bases not matched to a gene: 4. CDR3 length: 17 amino acids. In DNA, the CDR3 is TGTGCCAGCAGCTTCTTGGGACTAGCGGGAGGGCCAGATACGCAGTATTTT. This translates into CASSFLGLAGGPDTQYF.

This clone was found a few times. The chain uses TRBV2 and TRBJ2-2; D unresolved. Germline V gives CDR1 SNHLY, CDR2 FYNNEI. The V gene lost 6 bases and the J gene lost 4 bases, with 12 bases spanning the gap. This CDR3 contains 14 residues. DNA for the CDR3: TGTGCCAGCAGCGCTAAGACCAGCACCGGGGAGCTGTTTTTT. This codes for CASSAKTSTGELFF.

The chain uses TRBV30 and TRBJ2-2; D may match TRBD1 or TRBD2 (5 bases each). The V end lost 4 bases, the J end lost 0 bases, and 9 bases lay between the germline ends. The CDR3 is made up of 14 amino acids. Germline V gene sequence: CDR1 GTSNPN, CDR2 SVGIG (reference sequence). The CDR3 sequence is CAWKGTPNTGELFF. CDR3 DNA: TGTGCCTGGAAAGGGACCCCGAACACCGGGGAGCTGTTTTTT.